This is a list of T cell receptor beta chains from one sample in a study of T cell responses to AZD1222 COVID-19 vaccine. Data came from immunoSEQ multiplex PCR; TCRdb stores just in-frame clones and leaves some out. Of about 140,000 clones listed, 75% to 90% are singletons. Sequences were derived from peripheral blood, sampled on day 0 of AZD1222 vaccination. Source of these receptors: an adult in good health. The CDR3 runs from the conserved cysteine through the conserved F or W. The D gene is left open where the match is weak. Size is omitted from some rows. Given values are once, few, many or a class for expanded clones.

d_gene: NA
abundance: once
v_gene: TRBV11-2
j_gene: TRBJ1-3
CDR3aa: CASSMNGGNTIYF
CDR3nt: TGTGCCAGCAGCATGAACGGAGGAAACACCATATATTTT

d_gene: NA
abundance: NA
v_gene: TRBV5-4
j_gene: TRBJ1-5
CDR3aa: CASSLEVGITPQHF
CDR3nt: TGTGCCAGCAGCTTGGAGGTGGGGATCACGCCCCAGCATTTT

d_gene: NA
abundance: NA
v_gene: TRBV28
j_gene: TRBJ1-4
CDR3aa: CASNRQRTNEKLFF
CDR3nt: TGTGCCAGCAACCGACAGAGGACTAATGAAAAACTGTTTTTT

d_gene: NA
abundance: NA
v_gene: TRBV18
j_gene: TRBJ2-3
CDR3aa: CASNREVRTDTQYF
CDR3nt: TGTGCCAGCAACAGGGAGGTGAGAACAGATACGCAGTATTTT

d_gene: TRBD1
abundance: NA
v_gene: TRBV28
j_gene: TRBJ1-5
CDR3aa: CASSSYRGRDQPQHF
CDR3nt: TGTGCCAGCAGTTCATACAGGGGCCGAGATCAGCCCCAGCATTTT

d_gene: NA
abundance: NA
v_gene: TRBV18
j_gene: TRBJ1-2
CDR3aa: CASSPQRGDGYTF
CDR3nt: TGTGCCAGCTCACCCCAGCGGGGTGATGGCTACACCTTC

d_gene: NA
abundance: NA
v_gene: TRBV7-3
j_gene: TRBJ2-1
CDR3aa: CASSLGGVYNEQFF
CDR3nt: TGTGCCAGCAGCTTGGGGGGCGTCTACAATGAGCAGTTCTTC

d_gene: TRBD2
abundance: NA
v_gene: TRBV2
j_gene: TRBJ2-1
CDR3aa: CASSGTSGNNEQFF
CDR3nt: TGTGCCAGCAGCGGGACTAGCGGAAACAATGAGCAGTTCTTC

d_gene: TRBD2
abundance: NA
v_gene: TRBV5-4
j_gene: TRBJ2-2
CDR3aa: CASHSGGVIGELFF
CDR3nt: TGTGCCAGCCACTCCGGGGGGGTAATCGGGGAGCTGTTTTTT

d_gene: NA
abundance: NA
v_gene: TRBV28
j_gene: TRBJ1-4
CDR3aa: CASSLPPLGTNEKLFF
CDR3nt: TGTGCCAGCAGTTTGCCCCCATTGGGGACTAATGAAAAACTGTTTTTT

d_gene: NA
abundance: NA
v_gene: TRBV23-1
j_gene: TRBJ1-2
CDR3aa: CASSQGTGGYTF
CDR3nt: TGCGCCAGCAGTCAGGGAACCGGGGGCTACACCTTC

d_gene: NA
abundance: NA
v_gene: TRBV6-5
j_gene: TRBJ1-1
CDR3aa: CASRVERMNTEAFF
CDR3nt: TGTGCCAGCAGGGTAGAACGCATGAACACTGAAGCTTTCTTT

d_gene: TRBD2
abundance: NA
v_gene: TRBV27
j_gene: TRBJ2-1
CDR3aa: CASKTRGDNEQFF
CDR3nt: TGTGCCAGCAAAACTCGGGGGGACAATGAGCAGTTCTTC

d_gene: NA
abundance: NA
v_gene: TRBV28
j_gene: TRBJ2-1
CDR3aa: CASSYHDRTYNEQFF
CDR3nt: TGTGCCAGCAGCTACCATGACAGGACCTACAATGAGCAGTTCTTC

d_gene: NA
abundance: NA
v_gene: TRBV5-1
j_gene: TRBJ1-3
CDR3aa: CASSPEVGSSGNTIYF
CDR3nt: TGCGCCAGCAGCCCGGAAGTAGGGTCCTCTGGAAACACCATATATTTT

d_gene: NA
abundance: NA
v_gene: TRBV6-5
j_gene: TRBJ1-3
CDR3aa: CASSYSRATAGNTIYF
CDR3nt: TGTGCCAGCAGTTACTCTCGGGCTACAGCTGGAAACACCATATATTTT

d_gene: NA
abundance: NA
v_gene: TRBV25-1
j_gene: TRBJ2-7
CDR3aa: CASSDPGDYEQYF
CDR3nt: TGTGCCAGCAGTGACCCGGGGGATTACGAGCAGTACTTC

d_gene: NA
abundance: NA
v_gene: TRBV5-1
j_gene: TRBJ1-5
CDR3aa: CASSLDGGLNQPQHF
CDR3nt: TGCGCCAGCAGCTTAGATGGGGGCCTCAATCAGCCCCAGCATTTT

d_gene: NA
abundance: NA
v_gene: TRBV11-2
j_gene: TRBJ2-7
CDR3aa: CASSLDNYFTYEQYF
CDR3nt: TGTGCCAGCAGCTTAGACAACTACTTTACCTACGAGCAGTACTTC

d_gene: TRBD1
abundance: NA
v_gene: TRBV19
j_gene: TRBJ1-1
CDR3aa: CASSFGQGGTEAFF
CDR3nt: TGTGCCAGTAGTTTCGGACAGGGAGGAACTGAAGCTTTCTTT

d_gene: NA
abundance: NA
v_gene: TRBV18
j_gene: TRBJ2-7
CDR3aa: CASSPETGPYEQYF
CDR3nt: TGTGCCAGCTCACCAGAGACAGGCCCCTACGAGCAGTACTTC

d_gene: NA
abundance: NA
v_gene: TRBV7-2
j_gene: TRBJ1-2
CDR3aa: CASSLDRAYGYTF
CDR3nt: TGTGCCAGCAGCTTAGACAGGGCCTATGGCTACACCTTC

d_gene: NA
abundance: NA
v_gene: TRBV30
j_gene: TRBJ1-1
CDR3aa: CALQGLGAFF
CDR3nt: TGTGCCCTACAGGGTCTTGGAGCTTTCTTT

d_gene: NA
abundance: NA
v_gene: TRBV2
j_gene: TRBJ2-7
CDR3aa: CASSGQVSSYEQYF
CDR3nt: TGTGCCAGCAGTGGACAGGTCTCCTCCTACGAGCAGTACTTC

d_gene: TRBD1
abundance: NA
v_gene: TRBV6-1
j_gene: TRBJ1-3
CDR3aa: CASSGTGIQKGLTSGNTIYF
CDR3nt: TGTGCCAGCAGTGGGACAGGGATACAGAAAGGACTTACCTCTGGAAACACCATATATTTT

d_gene: TRBD1
abundance: NA
v_gene: TRBV5-6
j_gene: TRBJ1-5
CDR3aa: CASSLGDRVNQPQHF
CDR3nt: TGTGCCAGCAGCTTGGGCGACAGGGTTAATCAGCCCCAGCATTTT

d_gene: NA
abundance: NA
v_gene: TRBV7-6
j_gene: TRBJ1-4
CDR3aa: CASSPTLGTGTNEKLFF
CDR3nt: TGTGCCAGCAGCCCCACGTTGGGTACGGGAACTAATGAAAAACTGTTTTTT

d_gene: TRBD2
abundance: few
v_gene: TRBV6-5
j_gene: TRBJ2-1
CDR3aa: CASSSLAGGYNEQFF
CDR3nt: TGTGCCAGCAGCTCCCTAGCGGGGGGATACAATGAGCAGTTCTTC

d_gene: TRBD1
abundance: NA
v_gene: TRBV5-4
j_gene: TRBJ1-2
CDR3aa: CASSLASDRVYGYTF
CDR3nt: TGTGCCAGCAGCTTAGCTTCGGACAGGGTCTATGGCTACACCTTC

d_gene: NA
abundance: few
v_gene: TRBV19
j_gene: TRBJ2-7
CDR3aa: CASSIDSSGGEQYF
CDR3nt: TGTGCCAGTAGTATAGATTCCTCCGGTGGCGAGCAGTACTTC

d_gene: NA
abundance: NA
v_gene: TRBV28
j_gene: TRBJ1-5
CDR3aa: CASSRPAGAGSNQPQHF
CDR3nt: TGTGCCAGCAGCCGCCCTGCGGGGGCGGGAAGCAATCAGCCCCAGCATTTT

d_gene: NA
abundance: NA
v_gene: TRBV15
j_gene: TRBJ2-1
CDR3aa: CATSKPSSYNEQFF
CDR3nt: TGTGCCACCAGCAAACCGAGCTCCTACAATGAGCAGTTCTTC

d_gene: NA
abundance: NA
v_gene: TRBV7-9
j_gene: TRBJ1-4
CDR3aa: CASSLGLGPNEKLFF
CDR3nt: TGTGCCAGCAGCTTAGGGCTAGGGCCTAATGAAAAACTGTTTTTT

d_gene: NA
abundance: NA
v_gene: TRBV5-1
j_gene: TRBJ1-2
CDR3aa: CASSLDIFYGYTF
CDR3nt: TGCGCCAGCAGCTTGGACATCTTCTATGGCTACACCTTC

d_gene: NA
abundance: once
v_gene: TRBV30
j_gene: TRBJ1-2
CDR3aa: CAWKQDSGSFYGYTF
CDR3nt: TGTGCCTGGAAACAGGACAGCGGATCTTTCTATGGCTACACCTTC

d_gene: NA
abundance: NA
v_gene: TRBV6-1
j_gene: TRBJ2-7
CDR3aa: CASSDGGRRSEQYF
CDR3nt: TGTGCCAGCAGTGATGGGGGGCGAAGGAGCGAGCAGTACTTC

d_gene: NA
abundance: NA
v_gene: TRBV9
j_gene: TRBJ1-6
CDR3aa: CASGELRGTLRSYNSPLHF
CDR3nt: TGTGCCAGCGGAGAGCTTCGGGGGACATTGCGCTCCTATAATTCACCCCTCCACTTT

d_gene: TRBD1
abundance: NA
v_gene: TRBV3-1/TRBV3-2
j_gene: TRBJ1-1
CDR3aa: CASSLGQGSEAFF
CDR3nt: TGTGCCAGCAGCTTAGGACAGGGATCTGAAGCTTTCTTT

d_gene: NA
abundance: NA
v_gene: TRBV18
j_gene: TRBJ1-5
CDR3aa: CASSPQTLIGGNQPQHF
CDR3nt: TGTGCCAGCTCACCACAAACTCTAATCGGGGGGAATCAGCCCCAGCATTTT

d_gene: TRBD1
abundance: NA
v_gene: TRBV5-3
j_gene: TRBJ2-7
CDR3aa: CARSLDQGASSYEQYF
CDR3nt: TGTGCCAGAAGCTTGGATCAGGGGGCTAGCTCCTACGAGCAGTACTTC

d_gene: TRBD1
abundance: few
v_gene: TRBV6-4
j_gene: TRBJ1-2
CDR3aa: CASSDGEGDSYGYTF
CDR3nt: TGTGCCAGCAGTGATGGGGAGGGGGACAGCTATGGCTACACCTTC

d_gene: NA
abundance: NA
v_gene: TRBV5-4
j_gene: TRBJ1-6
CDR3aa: CASSLGGMTPNNSPLHF
CDR3nt: TGTGCCAGCAGCTTGGGGGGGATGACACCTAATAATTCACCCCTCCACTTT

d_gene: NA
abundance: NA
v_gene: TRBV14
j_gene: TRBJ1-4
CDR3aa: CASSPGRNEKLFF
CDR3nt: TGTGCCAGCAGCCCCGGGAGAAATGAAAAACTGTTTTTT

d_gene: NA
abundance: once
v_gene: TRBV7-9
j_gene: TRBJ1-5
CDR3aa: CASSLDVQPQHF
CDR3nt: TGTGCCAGCAGCTTGGACGTTCAGCCCCAGCATTTT

d_gene: TRBD1
abundance: once
v_gene: TRBV28
j_gene: TRBJ1-2
CDR3aa: CASSIGRGYEYGYTF
CDR3nt: TGTGCCAGCAGCATCGGCAGGGGGTATGAGTATGGCTACACCTTC

d_gene: TRBD2
abundance: NA
v_gene: TRBV7-6
j_gene: TRBJ2-2
CDR3aa: CASSPRGSGGTGELFF
CDR3nt: TGTGCCAGCAGCCCCCGTGGGAGCGGGGGGACCGGGGAGCTGTTTTTT

d_gene: TRBD1
abundance: NA
v_gene: TRBV19
j_gene: TRBJ2-7
CDR3aa: CASSMGQGFSYEQYF
CDR3nt: TGTGCCAGTAGTATGGGACAGGGTTTCTCCTACGAGCAGTACTTC

d_gene: NA
abundance: few
v_gene: TRBV9
j_gene: TRBJ2-5
CDR3aa: CASSPGGAVGTQYF
CDR3nt: TGTGCCAGCAGCCCCGGGGGAGCGGTCGGGACCCAGTACTTC

d_gene: NA
abundance: NA
v_gene: TRBV9
j_gene: TRBJ1-5
CDR3aa: CASSVAARGPQHF
CDR3nt: TGTGCCAGCAGCGTAGCGGCTAGAGGGCCCCAGCATTTT

d_gene: TRBD1
abundance: NA
v_gene: TRBV18
j_gene: TRBJ2-5
CDR3aa: CASSPGPGGLVTQYF
CDR3nt: TGTGCCAGCTCACCGGGTCCAGGGGGCTTAGTGACCCAGTACTTC

d_gene: NA
abundance: NA
v_gene: TRBV6-5
j_gene: TRBJ1-1
CDR3aa: CASSTGTTEAFF
CDR3nt: TGTGCCAGCAGCACAGGGACCACTGAAGCTTTCTTT

d_gene: NA
abundance: once
v_gene: TRBV6-1
j_gene: TRBJ2-7
CDR3aa: CASSEPGPRSHYF
CDR3nt: TGTGCCAGCAGTGAACCGGGACCTAGGTCTCATTACTTC

d_gene: TRBD1
abundance: NA
v_gene: TRBV23-1
j_gene: TRBJ1-4
CDR3aa: CASSPSPQTGAVYNEKLFF
CDR3nt: TGCGCCAGCAGCCCAAGCCCCCAGACAGGGGCGGTTTACAATGAAAAACTGTTTTTT

d_gene: TRBD2
abundance: NA
v_gene: TRBV10-3
j_gene: TRBJ2-1
CDR3aa: CAISESSSGGNEQFF
CDR3nt: TGTGCCATCAGTGAGTCGTCTAGCGGGGGCAATGAGCAGTTCTTC

d_gene: TRBD1
abundance: NA
v_gene: TRBV28
j_gene: TRBJ2-7
CDR3aa: CASSTQGQAAYEQYF
CDR3nt: TGTGCCAGCAGTACCCAGGGACAGGCCGCCTACGAGCAGTACTTC

d_gene: TRBD1
abundance: NA
v_gene: TRBV19
j_gene: TRBJ2-7
CDR3aa: CASSAQVGQGRYEQYF
CDR3nt: TGTGCCAGTAGTGCACAGGTGGGACAGGGTAGGTACGAGCAGTACTTC

d_gene: TRBD1
abundance: NA
v_gene: TRBV7-3
j_gene: TRBJ1-6
CDR3aa: CATTGTGPVPLHF
CDR3nt: TGTGCCACGACCGGGACAGGACCTGTACCCCTCCACTTT

d_gene: TRBD2
abundance: NA
v_gene: TRBV19
j_gene: TRBJ2-5
CDR3aa: CASSSLAGGKETQYF
CDR3nt: TGTGCCAGTAGTTCACTAGCGGGGGGGAAAGAGACCCAGTACTTC

d_gene: NA
abundance: NA
v_gene: TRBV28
j_gene: TRBJ1-4
CDR3aa: CASSFLGEKLFF
CDR3nt: TGTGCCAGCAGTTTCCTGGGAGAAAAACTGTTTTTT